The clone carrying this T cell receptor beta chain occurred many times. The antigen is not known. The CDR3 runs to 16 residues. Germline V gene lookup returns CDR1 SGHRS and CDR2 YFSETQ. V was clipped by 0 bases and J by 1 base; unmatched bases: 2. The sample originates from a study of identical twins. Findings and caveats of the study: Alpha sequences out of frame and shared by twins had excess low generation probability.

TCRdb analysed the 5' RACE reads with MiXCR anew, one entry per CDR3 protein. The data hold approximately 530,000 distinct CDR3 sequences, with about a fifth observed a single time. This same sample was also taken into another study, of yellow fever vaccine responses in identical twins.

The specimen was CD4+ T cells sorted from blood. The TCR sequence derives from a woman aged 18-29 years in good health. The rearrangement joins TRBV5-1 to TRBJ2-2; 8 bases match TRBD2. The CDR3 DNA follows: TGCGCCAGCAGCTTGGCCCTAGCGGGGAACACCGGGGAGCTGTTTTTT. The encoded protein is CASSLALAGNTGELFF.